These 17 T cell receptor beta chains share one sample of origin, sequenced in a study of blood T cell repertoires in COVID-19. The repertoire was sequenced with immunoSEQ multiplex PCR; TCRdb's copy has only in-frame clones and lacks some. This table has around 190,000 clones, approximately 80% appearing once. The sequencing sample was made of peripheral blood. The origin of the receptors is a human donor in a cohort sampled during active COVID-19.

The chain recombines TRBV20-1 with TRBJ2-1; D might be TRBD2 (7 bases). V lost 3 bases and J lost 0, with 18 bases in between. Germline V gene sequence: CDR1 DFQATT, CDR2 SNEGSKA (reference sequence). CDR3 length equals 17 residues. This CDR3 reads CSASRGRAWSSYNEQFF. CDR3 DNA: TGCAGTGCTAGTAGGGGGAGGGCCTGGAGCTCCTACAATGAGCAGTTCTTC.

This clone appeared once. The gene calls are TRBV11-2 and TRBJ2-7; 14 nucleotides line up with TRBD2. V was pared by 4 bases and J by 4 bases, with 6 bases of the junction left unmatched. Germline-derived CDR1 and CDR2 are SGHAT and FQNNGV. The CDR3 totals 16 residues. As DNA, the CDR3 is TGTGCCAGCAGCTCCCGGACTAGCGGGAGGTGGTACGAGCAGTACTTC. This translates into CASSSRTSGRWYEQYF.

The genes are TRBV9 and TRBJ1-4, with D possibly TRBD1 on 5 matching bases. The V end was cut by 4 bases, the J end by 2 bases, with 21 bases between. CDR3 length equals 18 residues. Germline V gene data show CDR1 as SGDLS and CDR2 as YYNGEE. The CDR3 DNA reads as TGTGCCAGCAGCTCCTCAAGGGAGGGGCGCTCGACTAATGAAAAACTGTTTTTT. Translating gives CASSSSREGRSTNEKLFF.

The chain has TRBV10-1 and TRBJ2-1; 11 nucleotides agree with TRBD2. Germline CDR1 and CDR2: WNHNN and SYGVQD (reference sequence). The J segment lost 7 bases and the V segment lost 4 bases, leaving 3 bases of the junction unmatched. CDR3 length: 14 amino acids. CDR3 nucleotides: TGCGCCAGCAGTGCTAGCGGGAGGATGAATGAGCAGTTCTTC. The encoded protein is CASSASGRMNEQFF.

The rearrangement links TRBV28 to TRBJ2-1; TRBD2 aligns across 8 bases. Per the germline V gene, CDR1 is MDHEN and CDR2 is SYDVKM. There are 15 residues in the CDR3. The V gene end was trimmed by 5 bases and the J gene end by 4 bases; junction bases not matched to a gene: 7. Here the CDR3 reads CASSAGLAQYNEQFF. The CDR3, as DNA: TGTGCCAGCAGTGCAGGACTAGCACAATACAATGAGCAGTTCTTC.

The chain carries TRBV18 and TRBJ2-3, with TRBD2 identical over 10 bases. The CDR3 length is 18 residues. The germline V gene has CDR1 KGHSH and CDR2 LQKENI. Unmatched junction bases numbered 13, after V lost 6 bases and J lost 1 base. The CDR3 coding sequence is TGTGCCAGCTCCCCCCAACCCCTCCTAGCGGGAGGCACAGATACGCAGTATTTT. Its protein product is CASSPQPLLAGGTDTQYF.

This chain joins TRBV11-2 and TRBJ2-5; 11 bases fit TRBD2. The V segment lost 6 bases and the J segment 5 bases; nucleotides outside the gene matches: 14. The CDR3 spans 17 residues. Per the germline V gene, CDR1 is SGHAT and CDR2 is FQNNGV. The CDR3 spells CASSRFVSGRAGETQYF. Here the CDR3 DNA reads TGTGCCAGCAGTCGTTTCGTTAGCGGGAGGGCCGGGGAGACCCAGTACTTC. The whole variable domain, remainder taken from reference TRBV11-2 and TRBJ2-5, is EAGVAQSPRYKIIEKRQSVAFWCNPISGHATLYWYQQILGQGPKLLIQFQNNGVVDDSQLPKDRFSAERLKGVDSTLKIQPAKLEDSAVYLCASSRFVSGRAGETQYFGPGTRLLVL.

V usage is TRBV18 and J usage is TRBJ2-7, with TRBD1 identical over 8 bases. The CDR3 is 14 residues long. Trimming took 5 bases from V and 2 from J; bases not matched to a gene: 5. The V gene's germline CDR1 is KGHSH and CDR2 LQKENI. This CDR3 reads CASSAGTGAYEQYF. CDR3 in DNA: TGTGCCAGCTCAGCCGGGACAGGAGCCTACGAGCAGTACTTC. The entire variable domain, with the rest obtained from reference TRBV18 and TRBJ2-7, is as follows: NAGVMQNPRHLVRRRGQEARLRCSPMKGHSHVYWYRQLPEEGLKFMVYLQKENIIDESGMPKERFSAEFPKEGPSILRIQQVVRGDSAAYFCASSAGTGAYEQYFGPGTRLTVT.

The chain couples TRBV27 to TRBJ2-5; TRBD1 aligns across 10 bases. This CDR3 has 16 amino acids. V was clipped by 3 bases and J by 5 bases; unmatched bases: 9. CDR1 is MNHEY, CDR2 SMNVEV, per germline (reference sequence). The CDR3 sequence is CASSFGGQGVWETQYF. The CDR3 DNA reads TGTGCCAGCAGTTTTGGAGGACAGGGGGTATGGGAGACCCAGTACTTC.

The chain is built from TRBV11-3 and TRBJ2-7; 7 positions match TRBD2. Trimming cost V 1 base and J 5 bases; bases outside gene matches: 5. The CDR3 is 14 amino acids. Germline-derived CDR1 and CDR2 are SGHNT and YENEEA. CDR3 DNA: TGTGCCAGCAGCTTAGCGGGAGGCTATAACGAGCAGTACTTC. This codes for CASSLAGGYNEQYF.

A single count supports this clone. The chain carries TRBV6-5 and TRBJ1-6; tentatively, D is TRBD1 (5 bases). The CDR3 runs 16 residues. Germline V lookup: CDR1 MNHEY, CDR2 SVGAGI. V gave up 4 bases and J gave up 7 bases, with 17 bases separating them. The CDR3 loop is CASSSSRTGGNSPLHF. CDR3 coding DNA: TGTGCCAGCAGTTCTTCCCGGACGGGGGGAAATTCACCCCTCCACTTT.

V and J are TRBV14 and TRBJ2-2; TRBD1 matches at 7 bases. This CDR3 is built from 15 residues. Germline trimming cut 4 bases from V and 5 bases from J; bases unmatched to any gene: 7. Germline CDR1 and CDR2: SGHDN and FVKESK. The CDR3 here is CASSPYRGATGELFF. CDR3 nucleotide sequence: TGTGCCAGCAGCCCTTACAGGGGCGCTACCGGGGAGCTGTTTTTT. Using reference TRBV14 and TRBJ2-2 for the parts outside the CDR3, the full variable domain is EAGVTQFPSHSVIEKGQTVTLRCDPISGHDNLYWYRRVMGKEIKFLLHFVKESKQDESGMPNNRFLAERTGGTYSTLKVQPAELEDSGVYFCASSPYRGATGELFFGEGSRLTVL.

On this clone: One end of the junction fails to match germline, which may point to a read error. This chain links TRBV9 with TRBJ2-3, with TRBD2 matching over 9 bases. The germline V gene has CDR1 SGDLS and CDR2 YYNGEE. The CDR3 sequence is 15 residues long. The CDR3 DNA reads TGTGCCAGCAGCACAACCTGGACTAGCGCCATTCCTTTGCATTTT. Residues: CASSTTWTSAIPLHF.

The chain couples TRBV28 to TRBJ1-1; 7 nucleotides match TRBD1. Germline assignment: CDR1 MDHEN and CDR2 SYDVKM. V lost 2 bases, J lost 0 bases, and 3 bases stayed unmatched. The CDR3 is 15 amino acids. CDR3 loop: CASSLTGVMNTEAFF. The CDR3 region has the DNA TGTGCCAGCAGTTTAACAGGGGTCATGAACACTGAAGCTTTCTTT.

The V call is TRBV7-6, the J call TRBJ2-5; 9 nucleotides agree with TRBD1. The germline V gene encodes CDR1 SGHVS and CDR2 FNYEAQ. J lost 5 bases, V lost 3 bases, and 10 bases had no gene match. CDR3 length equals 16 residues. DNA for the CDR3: TGTGCCAGCAGCTTCAGAACCGCGGACAGGGGTGAGACCCAGTACTTC. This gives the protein CASSFRTADRGETQYF.

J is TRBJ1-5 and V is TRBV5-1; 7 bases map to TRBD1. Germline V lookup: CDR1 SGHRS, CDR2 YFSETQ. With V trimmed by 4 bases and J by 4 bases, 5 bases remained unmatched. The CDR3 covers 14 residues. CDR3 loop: CASSPGQQNQPQHF. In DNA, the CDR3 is TGCGCCAGCAGCCCGGGACAGCAAAATCAGCCCCAGCATTTT.

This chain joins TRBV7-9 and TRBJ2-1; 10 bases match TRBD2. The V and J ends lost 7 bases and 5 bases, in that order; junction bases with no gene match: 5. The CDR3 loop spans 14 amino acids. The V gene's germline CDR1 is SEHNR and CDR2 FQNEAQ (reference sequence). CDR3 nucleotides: TGTGCCAGCATCACTAGCGGGATAAACAATGAGCAGTTCTTC. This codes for CASITSGINNEQFF.